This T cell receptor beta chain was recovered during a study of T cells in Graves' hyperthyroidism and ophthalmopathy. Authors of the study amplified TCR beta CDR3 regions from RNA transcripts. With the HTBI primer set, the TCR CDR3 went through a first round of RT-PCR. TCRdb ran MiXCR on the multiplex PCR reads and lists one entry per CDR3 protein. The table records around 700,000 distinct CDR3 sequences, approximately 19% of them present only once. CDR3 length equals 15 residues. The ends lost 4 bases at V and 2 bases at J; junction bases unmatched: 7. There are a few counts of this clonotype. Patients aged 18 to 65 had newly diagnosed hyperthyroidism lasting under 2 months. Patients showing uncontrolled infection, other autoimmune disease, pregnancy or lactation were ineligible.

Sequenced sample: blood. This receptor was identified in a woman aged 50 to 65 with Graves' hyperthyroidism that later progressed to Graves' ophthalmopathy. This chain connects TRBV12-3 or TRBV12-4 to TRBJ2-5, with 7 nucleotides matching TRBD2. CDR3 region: CASSSASGDQETQYF. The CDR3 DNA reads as TGTGCCAGCAGTTCCGCTAGCGGAGATCAAGAGACCCAGTACTTC.